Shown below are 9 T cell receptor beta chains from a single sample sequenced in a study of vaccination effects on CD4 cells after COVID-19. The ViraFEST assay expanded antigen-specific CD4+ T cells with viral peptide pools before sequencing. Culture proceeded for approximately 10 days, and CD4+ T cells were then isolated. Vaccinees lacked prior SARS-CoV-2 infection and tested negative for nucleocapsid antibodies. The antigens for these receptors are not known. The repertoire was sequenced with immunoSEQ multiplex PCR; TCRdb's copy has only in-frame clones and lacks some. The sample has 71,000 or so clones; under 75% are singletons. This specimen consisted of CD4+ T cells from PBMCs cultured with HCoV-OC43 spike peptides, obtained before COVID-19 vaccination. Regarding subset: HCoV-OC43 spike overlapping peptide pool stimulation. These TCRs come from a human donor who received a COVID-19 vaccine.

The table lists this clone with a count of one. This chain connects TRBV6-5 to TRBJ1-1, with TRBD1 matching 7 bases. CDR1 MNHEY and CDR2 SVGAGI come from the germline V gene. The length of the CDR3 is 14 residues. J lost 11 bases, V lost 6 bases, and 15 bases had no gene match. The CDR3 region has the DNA TGTGCCAGCAGAATAGGGGGCGCGGTGTGGTGGGCTTTCTTT. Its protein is CASRIGGAVWWAFF.

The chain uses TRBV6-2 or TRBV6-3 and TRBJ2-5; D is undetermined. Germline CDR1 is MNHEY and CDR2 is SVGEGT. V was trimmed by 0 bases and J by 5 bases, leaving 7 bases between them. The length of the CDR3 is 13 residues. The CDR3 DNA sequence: TGTGCCAGCAGTTACTCGGCTCTGGAGACCCAGTACTTC. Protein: CASSYSALETQYF.

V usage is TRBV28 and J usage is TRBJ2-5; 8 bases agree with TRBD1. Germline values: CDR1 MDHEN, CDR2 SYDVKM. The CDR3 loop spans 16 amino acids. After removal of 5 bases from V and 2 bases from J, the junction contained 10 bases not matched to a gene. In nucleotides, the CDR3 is TGTGCCAGCAGTCCTTCGACAGGGGTGTTTCAAGAGACCCAGTACTTC. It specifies CASSPSTGVFQETQYF.

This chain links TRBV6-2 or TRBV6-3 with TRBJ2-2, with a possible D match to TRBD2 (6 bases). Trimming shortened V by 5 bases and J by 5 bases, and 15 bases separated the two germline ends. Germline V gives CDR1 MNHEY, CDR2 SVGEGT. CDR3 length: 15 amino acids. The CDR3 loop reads CASSVSGVPTGELFF. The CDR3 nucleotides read TGTGCCAGCAGTGTTTCGGGGGTTCCTACCGGGGAGCTGTTTTTT.

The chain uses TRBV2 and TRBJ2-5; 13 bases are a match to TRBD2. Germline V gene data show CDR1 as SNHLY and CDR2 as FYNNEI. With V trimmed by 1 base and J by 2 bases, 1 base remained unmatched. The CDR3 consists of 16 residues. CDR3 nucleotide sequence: TGTGCCAGCAGTGAAGGACTAGCGGGGGGACAAGAGACCCAGTACTTC. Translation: CASSEGLAGGQETQYF.

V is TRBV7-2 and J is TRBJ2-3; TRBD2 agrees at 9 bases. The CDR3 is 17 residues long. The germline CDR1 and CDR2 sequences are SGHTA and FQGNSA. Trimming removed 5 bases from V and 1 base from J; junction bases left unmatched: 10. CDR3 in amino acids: CASSLSTKRGGTDTQYF. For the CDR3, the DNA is TGTGCCAGCAGCCTCAGTACCAAGCGGGGGGGCACAGATACGCAGTATTTT.

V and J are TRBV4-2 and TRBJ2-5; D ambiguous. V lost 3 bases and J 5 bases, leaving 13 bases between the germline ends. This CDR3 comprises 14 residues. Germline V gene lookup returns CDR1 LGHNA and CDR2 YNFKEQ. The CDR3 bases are TGTGCCAGCAGCCATCCCGGGCCCTGGGAGACCCAGTACTTC. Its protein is CASSHPGPWETQYF.

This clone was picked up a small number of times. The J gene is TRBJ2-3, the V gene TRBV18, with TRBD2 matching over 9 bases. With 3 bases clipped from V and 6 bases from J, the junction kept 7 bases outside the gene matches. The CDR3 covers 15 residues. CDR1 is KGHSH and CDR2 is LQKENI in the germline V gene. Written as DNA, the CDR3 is TGTGCCAGCTCACCGACGGGACTAGCTTTCGATACGCAGTATTTT. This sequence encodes CASSPTGLAFDTQYF.

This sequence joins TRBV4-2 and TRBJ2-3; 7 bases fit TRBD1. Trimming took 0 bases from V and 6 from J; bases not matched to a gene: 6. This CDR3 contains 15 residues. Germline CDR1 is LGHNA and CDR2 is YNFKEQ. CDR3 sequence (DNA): TGTGCCAGCAGCCAAGATAGGGGGCCAGAGGATACGCAGTATTTT. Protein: CASSQDRGPEDTQYF.